This TCR beta chain was recovered during a study of molecular identifiers for immune sequencing clone quantification. Study context: Replicate RNA from around 20,000 or 100,000 naive CD8 T cells formed five aliquots; four were sequenced. General study results and limits: Clones above 20 RNA copies contained over 99% of effector molecules and under 1% of naive molecules. Spiked Jurkat TCR RNA equal to one cell could reportedly be picked out among one million naive cells.

Each CDR3 protein is one row after TCRdb ran MiXCR on the PCR reads. The sample shows hundreds of thousands of distinct CDR3 sequences, approximately 24% of them seen only once. Comments on this clonotype: What it recognizes is unknown.

The ends lost 1 base at V and 2 bases at J; junction bases unmatched: 1. Germline CDR1 is MNHEY and CDR2 is SMNVEV (reference sequence). The CDR3 sequence is 15 residues long. Using 10%, 30% or 50% RNA, naive CD8 libraries were derived from around 20,000 to 990,000 sorted cells. V gene TRBV27 combines with J gene TRBJ2-5, with 10 nucleotides matching TRBD2. The TCR originated in a human donor in good health. Some libraries in this study had Jurkat cell RNA spiked in. What was sequenced was naive CD8+ T cells from blood, with Jurkat cell RNA spiked in. Subset given: FACS-sorted CD8+CD4-CCR7+CD45RA+ naive T cells. The CDR3 DNA reads as TGTGCCAGCAGTTTATGGACTAGCGGACAAGAGACCCAGTACTTC. This codes for CASSLWTSGQETQYF.